This TCR beta chain was identified during a study of cytomegalovirus exposure and HLA in healthy donors. The study, taken as a whole, reports: According to an earlier analysis, most TCR beta V segments yielded productive rearrangements about 87% or about 30% of the time. It was shown in a later analysis that HLA-associated TCR beta chains were more clonally expanded than other, equally common chains. In a later analysis, several top co-occurrence clusters appeared linked to parvovirus B19, influenza, CMV and Epstein-Barr virus.

Primers: 60 Vbeta forward and 13 Jbeta reverse. TCRdb's copy holds only in-frame clones and misses some; the assay was immunoSEQ multiplex PCR. The repertoire holds approximately 100,000 clones, around 84% seen once, with 7% to 8.5% in the top ten. About this clone: No antigen is known for it.

With V trimmed by 5 bases and J by 0 bases, 5 bases remained unmatched. The CDR3 runs 15 residues. Germline V gene data show CDR1 as LNHDA and CDR2 as SQIVND (reference sequence). This TCR was recovered from a man aged 35 to 55 in good health and CMV-seropositive. This chain connects TRBV19 to TRBJ2-3; 7 nucleotides line up with TRBD1. The sequencing sample was made of PBMCs. Here the CDR3 reads CASSRRTGSTDTQYF. The CDR3 nucleotides read TGTGCCAGTAGTCGACGGACAGGTAGCACAGATACGCAGTATTTT.